This record concerns one T cell receptor beta chain sequence. What it binds is unknown. Newly diagnosed hyperthyroidism, duration under 2 months, in patients aged 18 to 65. Thyroid ultrasound and orbital computed tomography, with clinical symptoms and serum thyroxine and TRAb, informed diagnoses. Amplification targeted TCR beta CDR3 regions from RNA transcripts. RT-PCR in the first round (using the HTBI primer set) targeted the TCR CDR3. From the multiplex PCR reads, TCRdb called clonotypes with MiXCR, one entry per CDR3 protein. The table lists a few hundred thousand distinct CDR3 sequences, about 14% of them singletons. This sample was taken from a study of T cells in Graves' hyperthyroidism and ophthalmopathy. Study results and caveats: Blood shared most expanded thyroid clonotypes above 0.001. Median prediction lead before ophthalmopathy onset was 6.5 months with the model.

The germline CDR1 and CDR2 sequences are DFQATT and SNEGSKA (reference sequence). This CDR3 is 15 amino acids long. V lost 3 bases to trimming and J lost 6 bases, with 15 bases between them. The chain carries TRBV20-1 and TRBJ1-6, with a weak D call TRBD1 (5 bases). This clonotype was obtained from a woman between 40 and 55 years old with Graves' hyperthyroidism that later progressed to Graves' ophthalmopathy. The sequenced material came from blood. The CDR3 DNA is TGCAGTGCTAGGGGAGGAGGGGAGCCTAATTCACCCCTCCACTTT. It codes for CSARGGGEPNSPLHF.